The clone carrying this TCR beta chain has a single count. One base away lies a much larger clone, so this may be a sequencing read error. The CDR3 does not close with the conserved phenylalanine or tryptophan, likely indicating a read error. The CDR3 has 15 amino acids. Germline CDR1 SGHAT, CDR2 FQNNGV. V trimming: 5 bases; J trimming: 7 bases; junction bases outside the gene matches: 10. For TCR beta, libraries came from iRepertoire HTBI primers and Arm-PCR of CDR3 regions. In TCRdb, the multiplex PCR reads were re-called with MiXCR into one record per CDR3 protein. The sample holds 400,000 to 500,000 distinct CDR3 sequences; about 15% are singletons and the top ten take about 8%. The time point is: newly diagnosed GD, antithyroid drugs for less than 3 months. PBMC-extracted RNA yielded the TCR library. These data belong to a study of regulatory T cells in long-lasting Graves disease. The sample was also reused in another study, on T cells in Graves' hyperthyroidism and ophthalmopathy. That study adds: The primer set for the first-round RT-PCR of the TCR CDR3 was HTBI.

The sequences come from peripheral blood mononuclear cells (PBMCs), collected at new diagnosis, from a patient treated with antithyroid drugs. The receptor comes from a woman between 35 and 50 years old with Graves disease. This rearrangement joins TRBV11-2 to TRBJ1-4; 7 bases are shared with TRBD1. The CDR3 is CASSVNRGMVEKLFL. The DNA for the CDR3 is TGTGCCAGCAGCGTTAACAGGGGAATGGTTGAAAAACTGTTTCTT.